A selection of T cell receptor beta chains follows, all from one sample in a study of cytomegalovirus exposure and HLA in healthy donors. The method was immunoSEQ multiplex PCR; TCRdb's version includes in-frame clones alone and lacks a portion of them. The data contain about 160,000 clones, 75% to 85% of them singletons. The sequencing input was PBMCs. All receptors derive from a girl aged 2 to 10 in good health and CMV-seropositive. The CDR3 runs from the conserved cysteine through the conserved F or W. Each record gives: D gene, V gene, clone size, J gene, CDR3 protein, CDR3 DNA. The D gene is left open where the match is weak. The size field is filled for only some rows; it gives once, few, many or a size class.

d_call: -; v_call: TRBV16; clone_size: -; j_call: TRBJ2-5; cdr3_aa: CASSRPGLDGIRKTQYF; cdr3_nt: TGTGCCAGCAGCCGTCCTGGGCTAGACGGGATTAGGAAGACCCAGTACTTC
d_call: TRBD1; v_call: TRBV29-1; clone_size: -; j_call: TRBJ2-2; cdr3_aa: CSVGGSGQGAVGNTGELFF; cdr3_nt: TGCAGCGTTGGTGGGTCCGGACAGGGGGCAGTGGGGAACACCGGGGAGCTGTTTTTT
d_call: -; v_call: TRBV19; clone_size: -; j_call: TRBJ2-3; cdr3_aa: CASSMRTDTQYF; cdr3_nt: TGTGCCAGTAGTATGCGAACAGATACGCAGTATTTT
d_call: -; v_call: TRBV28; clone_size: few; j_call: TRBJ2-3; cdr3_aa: CASSVRDWRTDTQYF; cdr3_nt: TGTGCCAGCAGTGTCCGGGACTGGCGCACAGATACGCAGTATTTT
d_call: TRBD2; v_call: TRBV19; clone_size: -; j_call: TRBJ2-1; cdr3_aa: CASSLREGSYNEQFF; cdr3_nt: TGTGCCAGTAGTCTAAGGGAGGGGTCCTACAATGAGCAGTTCTTC
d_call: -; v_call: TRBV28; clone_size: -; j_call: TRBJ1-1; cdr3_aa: CASSLGAYTEAFF; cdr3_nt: TGTGCCAGCAGTTTGGGGGCCTACACTGAAGCTTTCTTT
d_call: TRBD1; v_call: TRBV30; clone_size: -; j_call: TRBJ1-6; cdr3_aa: CAWSRGRRDSPLHF; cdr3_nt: TGTGCCTGGAGCAGGGGGCGAAGGGATTCACCCCTCCACTTT
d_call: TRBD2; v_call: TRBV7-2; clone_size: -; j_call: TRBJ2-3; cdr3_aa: CASSLDLAGGPAQYF; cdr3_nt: TGTGCCAGCAGCTTAGACCTAGCGGGAGGGCCGGCGCAGTATTTT
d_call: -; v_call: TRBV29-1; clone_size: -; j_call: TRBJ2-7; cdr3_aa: CSVADQGGYEQYF; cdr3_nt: TGCAGCGTTGCAGACCAGGGGGGTTACGAGCAGTACTTC
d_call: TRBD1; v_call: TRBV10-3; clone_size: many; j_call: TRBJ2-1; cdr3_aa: CASNLDKGAFNEQFF; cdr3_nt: TGTGCCTCAAACTTGGATAAGGGGGCTTTCAATGAGCAGTTCTTC
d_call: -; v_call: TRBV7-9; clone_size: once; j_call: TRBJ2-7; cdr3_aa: CASSSRYEQYF; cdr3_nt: TGTGCCAGCAGCTCCCGTTACGAGCAGTACTTC
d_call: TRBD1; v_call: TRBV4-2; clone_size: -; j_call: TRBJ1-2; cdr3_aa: CASRAITGGYGYTF; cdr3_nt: TGTGCCAGCAGGGCTATTACAGGGGGTTATGGCTACACCTTC
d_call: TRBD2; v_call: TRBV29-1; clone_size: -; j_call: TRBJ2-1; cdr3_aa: CSVAGLGRNEQFF; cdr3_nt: TGCAGCGTTGCGGGACTAGGCAGGAATGAGCAGTTCTTC
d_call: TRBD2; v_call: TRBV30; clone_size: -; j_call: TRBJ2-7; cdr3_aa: CAWSVRLAGYGEQYF; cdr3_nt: TGTGCCTGGAGTGTACGTCTAGCGGGATACGGCGAGCAGTACTTC
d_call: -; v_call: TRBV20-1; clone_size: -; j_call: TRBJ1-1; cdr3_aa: CSSFGPEAFF; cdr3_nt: TGCAGTTCTTTTGGCCCTGAAGCTTTCTTT
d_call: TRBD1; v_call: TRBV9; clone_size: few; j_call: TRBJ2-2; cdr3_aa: CASSVGRTGRTGELFF; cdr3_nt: TGTGCCAGCAGCGTAGGGCGGACAGGGAGGACCGGGGAGCTGTTTTTT
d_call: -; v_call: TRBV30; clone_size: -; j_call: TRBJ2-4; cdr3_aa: CAWGQNKNIQYF; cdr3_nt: TGTGCCTGGGGACAAAACAAAAACATTCAGTACTTC
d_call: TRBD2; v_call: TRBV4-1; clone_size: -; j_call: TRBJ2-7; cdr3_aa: CASSQDWWGGRMNEQYF; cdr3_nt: TGCGCCAGCAGCCAAGATTGGTGGGGCGGGAGAATGAACGAGCAGTACTTC
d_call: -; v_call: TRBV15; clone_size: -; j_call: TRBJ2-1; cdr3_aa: CATSGRTSGYNEQFF; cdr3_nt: TGTGCCACCAGCGGCCGGACTTCCGGCTACAATGAGCAGTTCTTC
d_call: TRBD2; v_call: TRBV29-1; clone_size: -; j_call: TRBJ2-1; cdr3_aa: CSVGGGGKGSYNEQFF; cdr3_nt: TGCAGCGTTGGCGGGGGAGGGAAGGGATCCTACAATGAGCAGTTCTTC
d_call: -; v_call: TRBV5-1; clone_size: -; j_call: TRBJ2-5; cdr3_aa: CASSSLYQETQYF; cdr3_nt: TGCGCCAGCAGCTCCCTCTACCAAGAGACCCAGTACTTC
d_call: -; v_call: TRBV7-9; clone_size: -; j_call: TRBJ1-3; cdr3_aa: CASSDYVSSGNTIYF; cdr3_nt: TGTGCCAGCAGCGATTACGTGAGCTCTGGAAACACCATATATTTT
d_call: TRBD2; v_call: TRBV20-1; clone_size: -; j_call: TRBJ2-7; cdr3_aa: CSLAGELEQYF; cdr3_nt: TGCAGTTTAGCGGGAGAACTCGAGCAGTACTTC
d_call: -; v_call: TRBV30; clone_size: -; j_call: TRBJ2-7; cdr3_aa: CAWIGEDSYEQYF; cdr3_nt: TGTGCCTGGATCGGGGAGGACTCCTACGAGCAGTACTTC